These T cell receptor beta chains were read from a single sample in a study of cytomegalovirus exposure and HLA in healthy donors. Using immunoSEQ multiplex PCR, the repertoire was profiled, and TCRdb retains in-frame clones only, with some absent. The sample lists over 110,000 clones; 82% were seen once. Sequencing input: PBMCs. The source of these receptors is a male donor in good health and CMV-seronegative. The conserved cysteine and the conserved F or W are not part of the CDR3 here. Each record gives: V gene, J gene, CDR3 length, CDR3 protein.

V gene: TRBV6-6
J gene: TRBJ1-1
CDR3 length: 13
CDR3 protein: ASSWAGGMNTEAF

V gene: TRBV19
J gene: TRBJ2-7
CDR3 length: 12
CDR3 protein: ASRIGGSSYEQY

V gene: TRBV11-2
J gene: TRBJ2-7
CDR3 length: 17
CDR3 protein: ASSFPGLAGVGGVYEQY

V gene: TRBV7-9
J gene: TRBJ1-5
CDR3 length: 14
CDR3 protein: ASSLAYRGINQPQH

V gene: TRBV28
J gene: TRBJ2-1
CDR3 length: 14
CDR3 protein: ASSPPLGGTNNEQF

V gene: TRBV4-1
J gene: TRBJ2-5
CDR3 length: 14
CDR3 protein: ASSQDLSGGGETQY

V gene: TRBV7-6
J gene: TRBJ2-1
CDR3 length: 12
CDR3 protein: ASSFSGPNNEQF

V gene: TRBV10-1
J gene: .
CDR3 length: 11
CDR3 protein: ASSEGATYEQY

V gene: TRBV7-9
J gene: TRBJ2-2
CDR3 length: 14
CDR3 protein: ASSFAGTANTGELF

V gene: TRBV4-2
J gene: TRBJ1-1
CDR3 length: 12
CDR3 protein: ASIGTGWNTEAF

V gene: TRBV18
J gene: TRBJ2-5
CDR3 length: 13
CDR3 protein: ASSPQWAGFETQY

V gene: TRBV5-1
J gene: TRBJ2-5
CDR3 length: 13
CDR3 protein: ASRTRDYVTQTQY

V gene: TRBV6-1
J gene: TRBJ2-1
CDR3 length: 14
CDR3 protein: ASSEAGHRGGYEQF

V gene: TRBV7-9
J gene: TRBJ2-7
CDR3 length: 10
CDR3 protein: ASSNRVGEQY

V gene: TRBV5-6
J gene: TRBJ2-7
CDR3 length: 12
CDR3 protein: ATSMGGQTYEQY

V gene: TRBV15
J gene: TRBJ1-2
CDR3 length: 12
CDR3 protein: ATSRGLGAGGYT

V gene: TRBV2
J gene: TRBJ2-4
CDR3 length: 12
CDR3 protein: ASTPGQGENIQY

V gene: TRBV30
J gene: TRBJ1-1
CDR3 length: 10
CDR3 protein: ALKGENTEAF

V gene: TRBV19
J gene: TRBJ2-2
CDR3 length: 15
CDR3 protein: ASSIGVAGEKTGELF

V gene: TRBV30
J gene: TRBJ2-1
CDR3 length: 10
CDR3 protein: ACRGGGDEQF

V gene: TRBV7-9
J gene: TRBJ2-3
CDR3 length: 12
CDR3 protein: AGGTSGPTDTQY

V gene: TRBV6-5
J gene: TRBJ1-4
CDR3 length: 13
CDR3 protein: ASSYSAGLNEKLF

V gene: TRBV7-3
J gene: TRBJ2-3
CDR3 length: 12
CDR3 protein: ASSLLLSTDTQY

V gene: TRBV5-1
J gene: TRBJ2-7
CDR3 length: 13
CDR3 protein: ASSFDRGSSYEQY

V gene: TRBV4-2
J gene: TRBJ2-7
CDR3 length: 14
CDR3 protein: ASSPTLVREQGEQY

V gene: TRBV4-2
J gene: TRBJ2-5
CDR3 length: 14
CDR3 protein: ASSQDGEGSQETQY

V gene: TRBV13
J gene: TRBJ2-5
CDR3 length: 11
CDR3 protein: ASSYGEQETQY

V gene: TRBV5-6
J gene: TRBJ1-5
CDR3 length: 12
CDR3 protein: ASSPGTLLQPQH

V gene: TRBV7-9
J gene: TRBJ2-7
CDR3 length: 10
CDR3 protein: ASRIREDEQY

V gene: TRBV9
J gene: TRBJ2-1
CDR3 length: 13
CDR3 protein: ASSPPAGSYNEQF

V gene: TRBV9
J gene: TRBJ1-5
CDR3 length: 12
CDR3 protein: ASSPDGSNQPQH

V gene: TRBV7-9
J gene: TRBJ2-4
CDR3 length: 14
CDR3 protein: ASSDHWASSINIQY

V gene: TRBV9
J gene: TRBJ1-2
CDR3 length: 12
CDR3 protein: ASSPRGGSYGYT

V gene: TRBV7-6
J gene: TRBJ2-3
CDR3 length: 14
CDR3 protein: ASSIGTSGATDTQY

V gene: TRBV5-6
J gene: TRBJ1-1
CDR3 length: 15
CDR3 protein: ASSLAREGVGNTEAF

V gene: TRBV2
J gene: TRBJ2-1
CDR3 length: 13
CDR3 protein: ASTRIGSSYNEQF

V gene: TRBV27
J gene: TRBJ2-7
CDR3 length: 14
CDR3 protein: ASSRPTSGRPYEQY

V gene: TRBV6-5
J gene: TRBJ2-5
CDR3 length: 12
CDR3 protein: ASSYAEGPETQY

V gene: TRBV7-2
J gene: TRBJ2-2
CDR3 length: 14
CDR3 protein: ASSLVPQGGTGELF

V gene: TRBV29-1
J gene: TRBJ1-4
CDR3 length: 11
CDR3 protein: SALADLDEKLF

V gene: TRBV30
J gene: TRBJ1-1
CDR3 length: 14
CDR3 protein: AWSPRTGGFFTEAF

V gene: TRBV10-2
J gene: TRBJ2-1
CDR3 length: 9
CDR3 protein: ASTSLNEQF

V gene: TRBV28
J gene: TRBJ1-1
CDR3 length: 12
CDR3 protein: ASSLQGWRTEAF

V gene: TRBV11-2
J gene: TRBJ2-7
CDR3 length: 12
CDR3 protein: ASSPGTGNYEQY

V gene: TRBV5-4
J gene: TRBJ2-3
CDR3 length: 12
CDR3 protein: ASSALLETDTQY